The source of this T cell receptor beta chain is a study of shared clonotypes between healthy human individuals. The CDR3 covers 14 residues. Germline CDR1 and CDR2: MDHEN and SYDVKM. V lost 5 bases, J lost 7 bases, and 17 bases lay in between. The authors ran the assay at deep level. Each subset's genomic DNA was shared equally among a number of immunoSEQ plates. Measured with immunoSEQ multiplex PCR; TCRdb has only the in-frame clones, and not every one. The sample contains about 2.4 million clones, 90% to 95% of which appear only once. The TCR comes from a man aged 18 to 30 in good health. Some clones in this sample may be carry-over from other donors' samples. The material sequenced was naive CD4+ T cells from PBMCs. Subset meaning: CD45RA+ positively selected. The J gene is TRBJ1-2, the V gene TRBV28; TRBD1 might be the D (6 bases). The CDR3 sequence: CASSPRMTGGGYTF. The CDR3 region has the DNA TGTGCCAGCAGTCCCCGGATGACAGGCGGTGGCTACACCTTC.